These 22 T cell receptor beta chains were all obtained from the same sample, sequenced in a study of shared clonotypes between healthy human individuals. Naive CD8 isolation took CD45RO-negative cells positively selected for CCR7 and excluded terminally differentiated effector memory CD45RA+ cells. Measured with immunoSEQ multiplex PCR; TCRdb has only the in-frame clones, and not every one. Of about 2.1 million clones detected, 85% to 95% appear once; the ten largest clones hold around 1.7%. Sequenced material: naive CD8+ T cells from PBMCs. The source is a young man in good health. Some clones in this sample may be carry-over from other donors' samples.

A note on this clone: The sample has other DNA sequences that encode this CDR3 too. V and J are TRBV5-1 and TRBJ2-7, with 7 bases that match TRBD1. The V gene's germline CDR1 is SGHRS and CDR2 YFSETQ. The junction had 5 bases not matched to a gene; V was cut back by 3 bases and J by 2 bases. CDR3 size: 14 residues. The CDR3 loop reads CASSSRDSTYEQYF. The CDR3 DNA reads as TGCGCCAGCAGCTCCCGGGACAGCACCTACGAGCAGTACTTC.

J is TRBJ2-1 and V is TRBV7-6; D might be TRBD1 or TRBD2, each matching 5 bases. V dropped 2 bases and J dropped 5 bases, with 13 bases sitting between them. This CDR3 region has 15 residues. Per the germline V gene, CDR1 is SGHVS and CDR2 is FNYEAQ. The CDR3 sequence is CASSLLPGRNNEQFF. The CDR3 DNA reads TGTGCCAGCAGCTTATTGCCGGGACGAAACAATGAGCAGTTCTTC. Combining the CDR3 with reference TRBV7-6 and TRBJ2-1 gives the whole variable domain GAGVSQSPRYKVTKRGQDVALRCDPISGHVSLYWYRQALGQGPEFLTYFNYEAQQDKSGLPNDRFSAERPEGSISTLTIQRTEQRDSAMYRCASSLLPGRNNEQFFGPGTRLTVL.

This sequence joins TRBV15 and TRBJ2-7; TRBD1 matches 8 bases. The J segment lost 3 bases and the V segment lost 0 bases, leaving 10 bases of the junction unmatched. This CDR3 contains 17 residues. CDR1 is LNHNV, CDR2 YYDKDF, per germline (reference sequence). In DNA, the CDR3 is TGTGCCACCAGCAGAGATTCCCTGACAGGGGCTTTCTACGAGCAGTACTTC. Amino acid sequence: CATSRDSLTGAFYEQYF.

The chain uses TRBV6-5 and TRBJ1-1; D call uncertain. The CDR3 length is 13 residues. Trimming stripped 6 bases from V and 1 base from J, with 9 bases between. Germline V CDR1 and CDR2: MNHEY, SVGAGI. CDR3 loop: CASSSHPNTEAFF. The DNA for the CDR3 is TGTGCCAGCAGCTCACACCCGAACACTGAAGCTTTCTTT.

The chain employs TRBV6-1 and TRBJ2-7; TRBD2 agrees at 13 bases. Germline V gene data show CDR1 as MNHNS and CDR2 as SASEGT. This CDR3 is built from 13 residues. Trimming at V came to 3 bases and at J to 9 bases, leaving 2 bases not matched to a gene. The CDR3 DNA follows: TGTGCCAGCAGTGAGGGACTAGCGGGAATGCAGTACTTC. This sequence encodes CASSEGLAGMQYF.

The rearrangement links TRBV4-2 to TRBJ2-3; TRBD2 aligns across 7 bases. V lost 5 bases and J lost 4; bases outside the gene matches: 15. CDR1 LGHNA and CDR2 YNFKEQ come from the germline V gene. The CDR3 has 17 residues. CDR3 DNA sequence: TGTGCCAGCAGCTCCCCCCGCGAGAGGGAGGGACCAGATACGCAGTATTTT. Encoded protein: CASSSPREREGPDTQYF.

For the CDR3, the DNA is TGTGCCAGCAGCCCGTCAAGCGGGGGCACAGATACGCAGTATTTT. It is translated as CASSPSSGGTDTQYF. V usage is TRBV7-9 and J usage is TRBJ2-3; 7 positions agree with TRBD2. J lost 1 base, V lost 5 bases, and 6 bases had no gene match. CDR1 is SEHNR and CDR2 is FQNEAQ in the germline V gene (reference sequence). The CDR3 covers 15 residues.

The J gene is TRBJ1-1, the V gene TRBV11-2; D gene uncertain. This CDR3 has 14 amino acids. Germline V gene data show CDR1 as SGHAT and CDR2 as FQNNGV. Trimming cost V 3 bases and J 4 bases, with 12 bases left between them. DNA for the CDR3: TGTGCCAGCAGCTTCCGCAGCTGGGGCACTGAAGCTTTCTTT. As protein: CASSFRSWGTEAFF.

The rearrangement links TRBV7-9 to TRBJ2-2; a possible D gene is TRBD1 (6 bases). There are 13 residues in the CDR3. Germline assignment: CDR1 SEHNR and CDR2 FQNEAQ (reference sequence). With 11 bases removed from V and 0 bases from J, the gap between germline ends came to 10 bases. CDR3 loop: CADDRTNTGELFF. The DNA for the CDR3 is TGTGCCGACGACAGGACGAACACCGGGGAGCTGTTTTTT.

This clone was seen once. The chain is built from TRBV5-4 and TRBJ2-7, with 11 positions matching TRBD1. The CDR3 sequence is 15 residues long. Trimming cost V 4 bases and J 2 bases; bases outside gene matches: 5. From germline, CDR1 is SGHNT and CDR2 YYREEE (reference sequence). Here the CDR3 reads CASSRDRGSPYEQYF. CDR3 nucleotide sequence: TGTGCCAGCAGCCGGGACAGGGGGAGCCCCTACGAGCAGTACTTC.

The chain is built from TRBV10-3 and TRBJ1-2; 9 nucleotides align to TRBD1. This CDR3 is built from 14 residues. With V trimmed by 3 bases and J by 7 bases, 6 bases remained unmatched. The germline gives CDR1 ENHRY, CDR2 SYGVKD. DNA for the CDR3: TGTGCCATCAGTGACCGGGACAGGGCGGCTGGCTACACCTTC. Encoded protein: CAISDRDRAAGYTF.

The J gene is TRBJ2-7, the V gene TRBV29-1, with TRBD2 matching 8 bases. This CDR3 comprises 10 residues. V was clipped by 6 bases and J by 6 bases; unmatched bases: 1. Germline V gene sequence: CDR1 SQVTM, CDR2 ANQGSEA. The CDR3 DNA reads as TGCAGCGTCGGGGGGGTCGAGCAGTACTTC. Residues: CSVGGVEQYF.

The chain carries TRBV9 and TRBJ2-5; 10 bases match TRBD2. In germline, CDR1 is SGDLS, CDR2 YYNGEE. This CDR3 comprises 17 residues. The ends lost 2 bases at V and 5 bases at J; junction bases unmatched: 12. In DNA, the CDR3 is TGTGCCAGCAGCGTTCTAGCGGGAGAATTTAGGGGCGAGACCCAGTACTTC. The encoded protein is CASSVLAGEFRGETQYF.

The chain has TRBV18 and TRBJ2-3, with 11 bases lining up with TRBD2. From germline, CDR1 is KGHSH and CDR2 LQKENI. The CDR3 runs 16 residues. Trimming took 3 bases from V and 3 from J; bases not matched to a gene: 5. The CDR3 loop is CASSPLAGGWTDTQYF. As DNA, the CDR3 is TGTGCCAGCTCACCCTTAGCGGGAGGGTGGACAGATACGCAGTATTTT. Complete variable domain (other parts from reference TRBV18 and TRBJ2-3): NAGVMQNPRHLVRRRGQEARLRCSPMKGHSHVYWYRQLPEEGLKFMVYLQKENIIDESGMPKERFSAEFPKEGPSILRIQQVVRGDSAAYFCASSPLAGGWTDTQYFGPGTRLTVL.

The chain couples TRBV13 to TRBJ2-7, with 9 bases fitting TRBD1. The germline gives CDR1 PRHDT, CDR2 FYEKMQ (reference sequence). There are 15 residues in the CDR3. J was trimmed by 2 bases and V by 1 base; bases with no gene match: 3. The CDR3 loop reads CASSLEGQGPYEQYF. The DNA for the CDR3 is TGTGCCAGCAGCTTAGAAGGACAGGGGCCCTACGAGCAGTACTTC.

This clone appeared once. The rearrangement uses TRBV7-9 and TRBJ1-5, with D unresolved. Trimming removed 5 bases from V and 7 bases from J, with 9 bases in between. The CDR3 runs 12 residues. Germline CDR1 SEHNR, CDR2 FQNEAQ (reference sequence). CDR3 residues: CASSQPGQPQHF. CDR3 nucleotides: TGTGCCAGCAGCCAACCCGGGCAGCCCCAGCATTTT.

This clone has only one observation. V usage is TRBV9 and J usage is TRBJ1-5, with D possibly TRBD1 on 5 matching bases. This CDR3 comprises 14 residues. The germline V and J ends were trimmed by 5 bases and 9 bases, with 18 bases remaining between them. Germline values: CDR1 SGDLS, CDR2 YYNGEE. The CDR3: CASSLSMGPAPQHF. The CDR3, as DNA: TGTGCCAGCAGTCTCAGTATGGGGCCAGCGCCCCAGCATTTT.

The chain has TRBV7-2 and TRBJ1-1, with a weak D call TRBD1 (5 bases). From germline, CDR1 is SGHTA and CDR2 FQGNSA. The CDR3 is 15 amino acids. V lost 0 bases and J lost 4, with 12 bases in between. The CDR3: CASSLAQGVFTEAFF. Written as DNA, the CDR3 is TGTGCCAGCAGCTTAGCCCAGGGAGTGTTCACTGAAGCTTTCTTT.

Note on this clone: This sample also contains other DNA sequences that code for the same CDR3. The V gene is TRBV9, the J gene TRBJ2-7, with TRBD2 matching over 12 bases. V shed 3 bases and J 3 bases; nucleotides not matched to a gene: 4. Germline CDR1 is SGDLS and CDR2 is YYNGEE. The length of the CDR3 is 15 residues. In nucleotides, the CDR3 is TGTGCCAGCAGCGCGACTAGCGGGAGTAGCTACGAGCAGTACTTC. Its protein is CASSATSGSSYEQYF.

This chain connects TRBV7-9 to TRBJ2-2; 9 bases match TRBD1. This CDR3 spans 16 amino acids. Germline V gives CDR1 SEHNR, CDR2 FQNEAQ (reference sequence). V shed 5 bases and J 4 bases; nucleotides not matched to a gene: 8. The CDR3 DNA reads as TGTGCCAGCAGCCCCGGGACAGGGCAATTCACCGGGGAGCTGTTTTTT. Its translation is CASSPGTGQFTGELFF.

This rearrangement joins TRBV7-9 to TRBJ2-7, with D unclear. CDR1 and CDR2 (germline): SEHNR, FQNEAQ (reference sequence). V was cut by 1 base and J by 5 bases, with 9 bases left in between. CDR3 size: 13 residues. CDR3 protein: CASSLGGGNEQYF. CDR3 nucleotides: TGTGCCAGCAGCTTAGGGGGTGGGAACGAGCAGTACTTC.

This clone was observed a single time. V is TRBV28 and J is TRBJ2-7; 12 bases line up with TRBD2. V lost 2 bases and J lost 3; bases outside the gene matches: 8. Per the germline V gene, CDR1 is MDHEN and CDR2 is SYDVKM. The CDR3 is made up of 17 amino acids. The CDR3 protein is CASSLRTSGKVVYEQYF. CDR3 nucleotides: TGTGCCAGCAGTTTAAGGACTAGCGGGAAGGTTGTCTACGAGCAGTACTTC.